This T cell receptor (beta chain) is drawn from a study of T cell responses to AZD1222 COVID-19 vaccine. The study, taken as a whole, reports: Without day 14 samples, only post-peak T cell repertoires were studied.

The germline V gene encodes CDR1 SGHRS and CDR2 YFSETQ. CDR3 size: 14 residues. Deletions cut 9 bases from V and 10 bases from J, with 20 bases between. Note on this clone: The antigen is undetermined.

The data were produced by immunoSEQ multiplex PCR, yet TCRdb's version contains in-frame clones alone and is incomplete. The repertoire holds roughly 70,000 clones, with 85% as singletons. The sequencing here drew on peripheral blood, taken on day 0 of AZD1222 vaccination. The sequence derives from an adult in good health. V is TRBV5-1 and J is TRBJ1-6; the D gene is possibly TRBD1 (6 bases). CDR3 sequence reads: CATAPGQPGSPLHF. CDR3 bases: TGCGCCACCGCCCCGGGACAACCAGGGTCACCCCTCCACTTT. The variable domain in full, with the rest retrieved from reference TRBV5-1 and TRBJ1-6, is KAGVTQTPRYLIKTRGQQVTLSCSPISGHRSVSWYQQTPGQGLQFLFEYFSETQRNKGNFPGRFSGRQFSNSRSEMNVSTLELGDSALYLCATAPGQPGSPLHFGNGTRLTVT.